Here is one T cell receptor (beta chain) with its context. As yet, its antigen is unknown. The data were produced by immunoSEQ multiplex PCR, yet TCRdb's version contains in-frame clones alone and is incomplete. The repertoire holds fewer than 800,000 clones, with about 90% as singletons. The source of the sample is a study of shared clonotypes between healthy human individuals. CD45RO negativity and positive selection for CCR7 defined naive CD8 cells, a population that excluded terminally differentiated effector memory CD45RA+ cells. The CDR3 spans 12 residues. Germline CDR1 SGHNT, CDR2 YYREEE (reference sequence). The V gene lost 10 bases and the J gene lost 1 base, with 11 bases spanning the gap. Study-wide findings and caveats: Only blood was sampled; tissue repertoires likely differ.

The clonotype comes from a man under 40 in good health. Sequenced material: naive CD8+ T cells sorted from blood. The V call is TRBV5-4, the J call TRBJ1-1, with D tentatively TRBD1 (5 bases). Here the CDR3 reads CAETGRNTEAFF. Here the CDR3 DNA reads TGTGCCGAAACAGGAAGGAACACTGAAGCTTTCTTT.